The 23 T cell receptor beta chains below were found in one sample sequenced in a study of T cell changes during pregnancy in multiple sclerosis. Profiling relied on immunoSEQ multiplex PCR, and the TCRdb table lists in-frame clones only, not all of them. The sample has approximately 100,000 clones, about 94% seen once. Here the sequenced sample was peripheral blood, taken before pregnancy. These receptor sequences come from a female donor with multiple sclerosis, enrolled in a pregnancy study.

The chain is built from TRBV28 and TRBJ1-2; 10 bases fit TRBD1. The CDR3 totals 14 residues. Germline lookup yields CDR1 MDHEN and CDR2 SYDVKM. Trimming cost V 5 bases and J 5 bases; bases outside gene matches: 5. This chain's CDR3 is CASSTTGGGYGYTF. In nucleotides, the CDR3 is TGTGCCAGCAGTACGACAGGGGGCGGGTATGGCTACACCTTC.

The chain uses TRBV6-5 and TRBJ2-5; D not certain. Germline lookup yields CDR1 MNHEY and CDR2 SVGAGI. This CDR3 contains 15 residues. V lost 0 bases and J 4 bases, leaving 12 bases between the germline ends. CDR3 sequence (DNA): TGTGCCAGCAGTTACTCGGTCTCCCCAGGAGAGACCCAGTACTTC. Protein sequence: CASSYSVSPGETQYF.

CDR3 sequence reads: CASSQDFTGWVGYTF. CDR3 coding DNA: TGTGCCAGCAGCCAAGATTTCACGGGGTGGGTTGGCTACACCTTC. The chain combines TRBV4-2 with TRBJ1-2; D not resolved. CDR1 and CDR2 from the germline V gene are LGHNA and YNFKEQ. Trimming cost V 0 bases and J 7 bases, with 15 bases left between them. The CDR3 is 15 residues long.

The chain is built from TRBV14 and TRBJ1-1; D is ambiguous. CDR3 size: 14 residues. Germline lookup yields CDR1 SGHDN and CDR2 FVKESK. V lost 1 base to trimming and J lost 4 bases, with 10 bases between them. For the CDR3, the DNA is TGTGCCAGCAGCCAAGTGGTTGGCGGCACTGAAGCTTTCTTT. This encodes CASSQVVGGTEAFF.

The CDR3 here is CASSRTPGQGALTYGYTF. The DNA of the CDR3 is TGTGCCAGCTCTCGCACGCCGGGACAGGGGGCGCTGACCTATGGCTACACCTTC. This chain connects TRBV18 to TRBJ1-2; 12 bases are a match to TRBD1. V dropped 6 bases and J dropped 4; count of bases not matched to a gene: 15. CDR1 and CDR2 (germline): KGHSH, LQKENI. This CDR3 is 18 amino acids long.

The rearrangement joins TRBV9 to TRBJ1-5; a possible D gene is TRBD1 (6 bases). Germline-derived CDR1 and CDR2 are SGDLS and YYNGEE. The V end lost 6 bases, the J end lost 0 bases, and 16 bases lay between the germline ends. The CDR3 is 16 amino acids. CDR3 region: CASIPSDSYSNQPQHF. The CDR3 DNA follows: TGTGCCAGCATACCCTCGGACAGTTATAGCAATCAGCCCCAGCATTTT. Full variable domain (remainder filled in from reference TRBV9 and TRBJ1-5): DSGVTQTPKHLITATGQRVTLRCSPRSGDLSVYWYQQSLDQGLQFLIQYYNGEERAKGNILERFSAQQFPDLHSELNLSSLELGDSALYFCASIPSDSYSNQPQHFGDGTRLSIL.

This clone has a single count. The rearrangement joins TRBV5-6 to TRBJ1-2; D perhaps matches TRBD1 (6 bases). The CDR3 contains 16 residues. V lost 1 base and J 1 base, leaving 14 bases between the germline ends. Germline CDR1 reads SGHDT; CDR2 reads YYEEEE. CDR3 protein: CASSLIGSGDNYGYTF. Here the CDR3 DNA reads TGTGCCAGCAGCTTGATAGGGTCAGGGGATAACTATGGCTACACCTTC.

This clone has only one observation. V gene TRBV5-1 combines with J gene TRBJ2-2; D gene uncertain. Germline V gene sequence: CDR1 SGHRS, CDR2 YFSETQ. This CDR3 has 14 amino acids. V lost 0 bases to trimming and J lost 7 bases, with 10 bases between them. The CDR3 region is CASSLEASVGELFF. In DNA form, the CDR3 reads TGCGCCAGCAGCTTGGAAGCATCGGTCGGGGAGCTGTTTTTT.

This clone has just one count. CDR3 loop: CSLFGGVYNEQFF. CDR3 DNA sequence: TGCAGCCTCTTTGGGGGGGTTTACAATGAGCAGTTCTTC. The chain carries TRBV29-1 and TRBJ2-1; 7 bases align to TRBD2. J gave up 4 bases and V 8 bases, and 8 bases lay outside the gene matches. Germline CDR1 and CDR2: SQVTM and ANQGSEA. The CDR3 consists of 13 residues.

The J gene is TRBJ2-1, the V gene TRBV5-1; 14 bases match TRBD2. Germline-derived CDR1 and CDR2 are SGHRS and YFSETQ. V lost 3 bases and J lost 1; bases outside the gene matches: 6. CDR3 length equals 18 residues. The CDR3 DNA follows: TGCGCCAGCAGCTCGGGACTAGCGGGAGCTGAGTCCTACAATGAGCAGTTCTTC. Protein: CASSSGLAGAESYNEQFF.

V is TRBV4-1 and J is TRBJ2-4; 7 nucleotides match TRBD2. Per germline, CDR1 MGHRA and CDR2 YSYEKL. The CDR3 is 16 residues long. V was pared by 4 bases and J by 7 bases, with 13 bases of the junction left unmatched. The DNA for the CDR3 is TGCGCCAGCAGCCCAATGGGGGGAGGGGACCCGAACATTCAGTACTTC. It yields the protein CASSPMGGGDPNIQYF.

J is TRBJ2-1 and V is TRBV7-9, with TRBD2 matching over 7 bases. This CDR3 has 14 amino acids. The V gene end was trimmed by 1 base and the J gene end by 10 bases; junction bases not matched to a gene: 7. CDR1 SEHNR and CDR2 FQNEAQ come from the germline V gene (reference sequence). The CDR3 nucleotides read TGTGCCAGCAGCTTAGGACTAGCAGTTTTCGAGCAGTTCTTC. Its translation: CASSLGLAVFEQFF.

The chain carries TRBV21-1 and TRBJ2-7; the D call in the table, TRBD1, was not verified against the DNA. TRBV21-1 is a pseudogene segment. This CDR3 contains 16 residues. In nucleotides, the CDR3 is TGTGCCAGCAGCAAAGTGGGGTGGGACAGGCCTCACGAGCAGTACTTC. It encodes CASSKVGWDRPHEQYF.

This clone was seen once. The chain is built from TRBV18 and TRBJ2-5; TRBD1 agrees at 8 bases. V lost 2 bases to trimming and J lost 7 bases; unmatched junction nucleotides: 6. The CDR3 length is 14 residues. Germline lookup yields CDR1 KGHSH and CDR2 LQKENI. The CDR3 sequence is CASSPVDRDGTQYF. The CDR3 DNA sequence: TGTGCCAGCTCACCAGTGGACAGGGATGGGACCCAGTACTTC.

The rearrangement joins TRBV6-5 to TRBJ1-5; possible D gene TRBD1, 5 bases. Germline V lookup: CDR1 MNHEY, CDR2 SVGAGI. The V end lost 7 bases, the J end lost 5 bases, and 15 bases lay between the germline ends. The CDR3 consists of 14 residues. The CDR3 spells CASTALQGHQPQHF. The DNA for the CDR3 is TGTGCCAGCACCGCTCTTCAGGGTCATCAGCCCCAGCATTTT.

The chain has TRBV2 and TRBJ2-1; 7 nucleotides agree with TRBD1. The CDR3 covers 12 residues. From germline, CDR1 is SNHLY and CDR2 FYNNEI. The junction had 5 bases not matched to a gene; V was cut back by 7 bases and J by 8 bases. The CDR3 protein is CASMTGSYEQFF. For the CDR3, the DNA is TGTGCCAGCATGACAGGGAGCTATGAGCAGTTCTTC.

V and J are TRBV2 and TRBJ2-7; the D gene is possibly TRBD2 (5 bases). Trimming stripped 4 bases from V and 7 bases from J, with 11 bases between. CDR3 length equals 12 residues. Germline V gives CDR1 SNHLY, CDR2 FYNNEI. CDR3 sequence: CASSVIWEEQYF. DNA for the CDR3: TGTGCCAGCAGTGTTATTTGGGAGGAGCAGTACTTC.

This chain joins TRBV6-1 and TRBJ2-4, with D tentatively TRBD1 (6 bases). V was pared by 7 bases and J by 1 base, with 11 bases between. From germline, CDR1 is MNHNS and CDR2 SASEGT. The length of the CDR3 is 14 residues. The CDR3 coding sequence is TGTGCCAGCAATACAGGGCTCGCCAAAAACATTCAGTACTTC. Protein: CASNTGLAKNIQYF.

The chain links TRBV10-2 to TRBJ2-6; 8 bases align to TRBD1. With 11 bases clipped from V and 2 bases from J, the junction kept 8 bases outside the gene matches. Germline V gives CDR1 WSHSY, CDR2 SAAADI. The CDR3 loop spans 15 amino acids. CDR3 DNA: TGCGCCGTCCTGGCAGGGGGCGCTGGGGCCAACGTCCTGACTTTC. It translates to CAVLAGGAGANVLTF.

The chain combines TRBV18 with TRBJ2-5; D is perhaps TRBD1 (6 bases). The germline V gene encodes CDR1 KGHSH and CDR2 LQKENI. The germline V and J ends were trimmed by 3 bases and 2 bases, with 13 bases remaining between them. The CDR3 has 15 amino acids. CDR3 loop: CASSPRRTAQETQYF. The CDR3 coding sequence is TGTGCCAGCTCACCGAGGAGGACAGCTCAAGAGACCCAGTACTTC.

The chain combines TRBV27 with TRBJ1-1; a weak D match, TRBD1 (6 bases). The CDR3 consists of 14 residues. Germline assignment: CDR1 MNHEY and CDR2 SMNVEV (reference sequence). Trimming pared 6 bases from V and 1 base from J, leaving 12 bases between. CDR3 in DNA: TGTGCCAGCAGGCCAGGGGTTACGAACACTGAAGCTTTCTTT. Translated: CASRPGVTNTEAFF.

V usage is TRBV28 and J usage is TRBJ2-2, with D tentatively TRBD1 (6 bases). Germline CDR1 is MDHEN and CDR2 is SYDVKM. The CDR3 covers 13 residues. Trimming stripped 8 bases from V and 8 bases from J, with 15 bases between. The CDR3 loop reads CASPRDTQGELFF. The CDR3 nucleotides are TGTGCCAGCCCCCGGGACACACAAGGGGAGCTGTTTTTT.

The chain couples TRBV4-1 to TRBJ2-5; D uncertain. CDR1 and CDR2 from the germline V gene are MGHRA and YSYEKL. V lost 0 bases and J 5 bases, leaving 13 bases between the germline ends. There are 15 residues in the CDR3. For the CDR3, the DNA is TGCGCCAGCAGCCAAGATCACGCTACCCGGGAGACCCAGTACTTC. Amino acids: CASSQDHATRETQYF.